One sample yielded the 6 T cell receptor beta chains listed below, sequenced in a study of response to subunit inactivated influenza vaccine. TCRdb used MiXCR to reprocess the RT-PCR reads, holding one entry per CDR3 protein. The data show approximately 680,000 distinct CDR3 sequences, 15% to 18% seen once. The specimen was PBMCs from blood, collected 11 to 12 days after vaccination. These receptors were collected from a man aged 45 to 65 who received an inactivated influenza vaccine.

The genes are TRBV5-1 and TRBJ2-7; D call uncertain. This CDR3 spans 13 amino acids. Germline V gene lookup returns CDR1 SGHRS and CDR2 YFSETQ. Trimming took 4 bases from V and 5 from J, leaving 13 bases between them. CDR3 amino acids: CASSPKGDHEQYF. CDR3 DNA sequence: TGCGCCAGCAGCCCCAAGGGCGACCACGAGCAGTACTTC. The complete variable domain, with remaining parts taken from reference TRBV5-1 and TRBJ2-7, reads KAGVTQTPRYLIKTRGQQVTLSCSPISGHRSVSWYQQTPGQGLQFLFEYFSETQRNKGNFPGRFSGRQFSNSRSEMNVSTLELGDSALYLCASSPKGDHEQYFGPGTRLTVT.

The CDR3 DNA follows: TGTGCCAGCAGTTACCAGGGGACAGAGTATCAGCCCCAGCATTTT. This encodes CASSYQGTEYQPQHF. The chain is built from TRBV6-5 and TRBJ1-5; TRBD1 agrees at 7 bases. The CDR3 contains 15 residues. Trimming removed 2 bases from V and 5 bases from J; junction bases left unmatched: 6. Germline CDR1 reads MNHEY; CDR2 reads SVGAGI.

The rearrangement uses TRBV20-1 and TRBJ1-1, with D hard to call. The length of the CDR3 is 12 residues. Per germline, CDR1 DFQATT and CDR2 SNEGSKA (reference sequence). V lost 2 bases and J lost 2, with 6 bases in between. CDR3 bases: TGCAGTGCTAGAAGAAAAAACACTGAAGCTTTCTTT. Protein product: CSARRKNTEAFF.

This clonotype appeared many times. The V call is TRBV7-9, the J call TRBJ2-4; 8 nucleotides match TRBD1. This CDR3 spans 13 amino acids. The germline V gene has CDR1 SEHNR and CDR2 FQNEAQ (reference sequence). The ends lost 4 bases at V and 9 bases at J; junction bases unmatched: 5. CDR3 coding DNA: TGTGCCAGCAGCTACAGTACAGGGGGCATTCAGTACTTC. This sequence encodes CASSYSTGGIQYF.

V gene TRBV12-3 or TRBV12-4 combines with J gene TRBJ1-2, with D perhaps matching TRBD1 (6 bases). The CDR3 runs 13 residues. V was clipped by 2 bases and J by 8 bases, with 12 bases between them. The CDR3 loop reads CASSLYGGGGYTF. Written as DNA, the CDR3 is TGTGCCAGCAGTTTATACGGGGGCGGGGGCTACACCTTC.

This clonotype was observed a few times. The gene calls are TRBV5-6 and TRBJ1-4; 9 bases align to TRBD1. Germline-derived CDR1 and CDR2 are SGHDT and YYEEEE. J lost 8 bases, V lost 6 bases, and 8 bases had no gene match. There are 14 residues in the CDR3. The CDR3 DNA reads as TGTGCCAGCACCGCCCGGGACAGGGTCGAAAAACTGTTTTTT. Its protein is CASTARDRVEKLFF.